In this sample, the clone carrying this T cell receptor beta chain turned up once. Its cognate antigen is unknown. This sample was taken from a study of CD8+CD57+ T cells in acquired aplastic anemia. In the study overall: Roughly 3.2 ug was the average amount of DNA from sorted CD4+ and CD8+ cells.

Findings and caveats of the study: Simpson's diversity of CD8+ cells was not significantly different in patients compared with controls.

CDR3 and TCR beta VDJ profiling relied on genomic DNA as the template. TCRdb recomputed calls from the reads with MiXCR, one row per CDR3 protein. The sample shows hundreds of thousands of distinct CDR3 sequences, around 33% of them seen only once. Only patients with CD8+CD57+ cell expansion on flow cytometry were chosen for sequencing. V was trimmed by 0 bases and J by 3 bases, leaving 5 bases between them. The CDR3 is 13 amino acids. In germline, CDR1 is LNHNV, CDR2 YYDKDF (reference sequence). This sequence was found in a human donor with aplastic anemia. This chain joins TRBV15 and TRBJ2-5, with D hard to call. Sequenced sample: sorted CD4+, CD8+, or CD8+CD57+ T cells (not recorded which) from PBMCs. CDR3 residues: CATSRDGEETQYF. CDR3 sequence (DNA): TGTGCCACCAGCAGAGATGGGGAAGAGACCCAGTACTTC.